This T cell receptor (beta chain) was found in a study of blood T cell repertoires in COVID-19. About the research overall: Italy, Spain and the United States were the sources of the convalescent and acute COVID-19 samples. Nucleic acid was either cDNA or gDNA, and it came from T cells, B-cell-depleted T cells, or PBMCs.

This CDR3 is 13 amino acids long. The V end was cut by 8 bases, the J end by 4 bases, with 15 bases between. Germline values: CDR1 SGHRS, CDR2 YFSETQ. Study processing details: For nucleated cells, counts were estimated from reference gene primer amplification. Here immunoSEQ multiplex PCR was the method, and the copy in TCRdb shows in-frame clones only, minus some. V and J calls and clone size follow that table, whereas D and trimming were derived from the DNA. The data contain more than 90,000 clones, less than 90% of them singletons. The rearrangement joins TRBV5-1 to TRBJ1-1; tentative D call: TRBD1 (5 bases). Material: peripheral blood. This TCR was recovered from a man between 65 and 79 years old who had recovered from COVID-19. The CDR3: CASRKGRGTEAFF. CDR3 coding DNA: TGCGCCAGTAGAAAGGGGAGGGGCACTGAAGCTTTCTTT.